The subject of this entry is one T cell receptor beta chain. V lost 2 bases to trimming and J lost 1 base; unmatched junction nucleotides: 2. CDR1 is MNHNS, CDR2 SASEGT, per germline. This CDR3 has 14 residues. This record comes from a study of blood T cell repertoires in COVID-19. Study summary: Some COVID-19 samples were acute and others convalescent; all came from the United States, Italy and Spain. From T cells, B-cell-depleted T cells, or PBMCs came the material, which was cDNA or gDNA.

Under the authors' procedure: Reference gene primer amplification in the assay estimated nucleated cell counts. The assay was immunoSEQ multiplex PCR, and TCRdb's table has in-frame clones only and misses some. V and J calls and clone size are those listed in that table; D and trimming were worked out from the DNA. The sample records approximately 120,000 clones, 75% to 85% being singletons. The chain joins TRBV6-1 to TRBJ2-7, with TRBD1 matching 7 bases. The sample taken for sequencing was peripheral blood. This receptor was taken from a woman of 80 years or more with active or convalescent COVID-19. The CDR3 loop is CASSERGQSYEQYF. The CDR3 coding sequence is TGTGCCAGCAGTGAAAGGGGGCAATCCTACGAGCAGTACTTC.